Each of the 4 T cell receptor beta chains below was sequenced from the same sample in a study of technical replicates of blood from a few donors. This table comes from immunoSEQ multiplex PCR, and its TCRdb copy is limited to in-frame clones, with some not included. This sample has about 63,000 clones; around nine tenths occur once, and the top ten carry 4.5% to 5.5%. Sample: PBMCs. The receptors were sampled from a human donor in good health. Some clones in this sample may be carry-over from other donors' samples.

The rearrangement uses TRBV2 and TRBJ2-1, with 7 nucleotides matching TRBD2. This CDR3 has 15 residues. V lost 7 bases to trimming and J lost 1 base; unmatched junction nucleotides: 7. Germline loops: CDR1 SNHLY, CDR2 FYNNEI. CDR3 bases: TGTGCCAGCAAAGAGCGGGGCCTGTCCTACAATGAGCAGTTCTTC. Residues: CASKERGLSYNEQFF. The full variable domain, with the rest looked up from reference TRBV2 and TRBJ2-1, is EPEVTQTPSHQVTQMGQEVILRCVPISNHLYFYWYRQILGQKVEFLVSFYNNEISEKSEIFDDQFSVERPDGSNFTLKIRSTKLEDSAMYFCASKERGLSYNEQFFGPGTRLTVL.

This clone was detected only once. This chain links TRBV7-9 with TRBJ1-3; D remains unclear. Germline loops: CDR1 SEHNR, CDR2 FQNEAQ (reference sequence). Trimming stripped 5 bases from V and 3 bases from J, with 14 bases between. The CDR3 contains 15 residues. The CDR3 sequence is CASSKRTENGNTIYF. The DNA for the CDR3 is TGTGCCAGCAGCAAGCGGACGGAGAATGGAAACACCATATATTTT. Drawing the rest from reference TRBV7-9 and TRBJ1-3, the complete variable domain is DTGVSQNPRHKITKRGQNVTFRCDPISEHNRLYWYRQTLGQGPEFLTYFQNEAQLEKSRLLSDRFSAERPKGSFSTLEIQRTEQGDSAMYLCASSKRTENGNTIYFGEGSWLTVV.

This chain links TRBV27 with TRBJ1-6, with D perhaps TRBD1 (5 bases). Germline CDR1 and CDR2: MNHEY and SMNVEV (reference sequence). This CDR3 has 15 amino acids. With 5 bases removed from V and 6 bases from J, the gap between germline ends came to 14 bases. The CDR3 sequence: CASSKGTFGNSPLHF. In DNA, the CDR3 is TGTGCCAGCAGTAAAGGGACTTTCGGTAATTCACCCCTCCACTTT.

The chain uses TRBV6-8 and TRBJ1-2; D is unclear. The germline V gene has CDR1 MNHGY and CDR2 SAAAGT. The germline V and J ends were trimmed by 6 bases and 3 bases, with 11 bases remaining between them. This CDR3 region has 13 residues. The CDR3 sequence: CASSNGFDYGYTF. CDR3 coding DNA: TGTGCCAGCAGCAATGGCTTTGACTATGGCTACACCTTC.